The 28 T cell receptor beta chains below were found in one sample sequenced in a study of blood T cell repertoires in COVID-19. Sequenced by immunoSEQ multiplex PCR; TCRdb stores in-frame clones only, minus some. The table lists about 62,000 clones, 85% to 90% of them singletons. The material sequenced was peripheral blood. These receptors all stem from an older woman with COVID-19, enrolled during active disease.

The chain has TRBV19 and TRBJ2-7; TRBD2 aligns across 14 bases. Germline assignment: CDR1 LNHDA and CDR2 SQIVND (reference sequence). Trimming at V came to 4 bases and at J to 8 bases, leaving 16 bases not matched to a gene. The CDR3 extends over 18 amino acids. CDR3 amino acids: CASSRAHEGLAGVVKQYF. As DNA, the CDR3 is TGTGCCAGTAGTAGGGCCCACGAGGGACTAGCGGGGGTTGTGAAGCAGTACTTC.

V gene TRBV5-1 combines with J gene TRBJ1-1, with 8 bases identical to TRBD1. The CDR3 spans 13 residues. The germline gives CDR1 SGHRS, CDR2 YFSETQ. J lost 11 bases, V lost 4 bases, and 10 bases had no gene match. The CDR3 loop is CASSPGQGTSAFF. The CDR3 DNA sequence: TGCGCCAGCAGCCCAGGACAGGGAACCTCCGCTTTCTTT.

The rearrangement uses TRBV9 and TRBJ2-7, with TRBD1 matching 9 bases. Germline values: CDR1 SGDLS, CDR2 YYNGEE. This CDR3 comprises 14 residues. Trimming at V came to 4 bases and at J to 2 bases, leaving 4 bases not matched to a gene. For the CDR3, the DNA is TGTGCCAGCAGCCCCGGGACAGGGACCTACGAGCAGTACTTC. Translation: CASSPGTGTYEQYF.

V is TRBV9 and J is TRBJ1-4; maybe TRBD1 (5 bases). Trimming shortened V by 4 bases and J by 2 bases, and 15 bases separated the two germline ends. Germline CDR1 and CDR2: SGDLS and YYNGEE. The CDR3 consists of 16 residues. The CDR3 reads CASSPRQGLTNEKLFF. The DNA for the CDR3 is TGTGCCAGCAGCCCACGCCAGGGTCTTACTAATGAAAAACTGTTTTTT.

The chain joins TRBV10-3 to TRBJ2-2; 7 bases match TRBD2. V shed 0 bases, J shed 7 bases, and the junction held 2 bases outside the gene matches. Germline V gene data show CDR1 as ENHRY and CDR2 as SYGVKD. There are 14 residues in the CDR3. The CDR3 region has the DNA TGTGCCATCAGTGAGTCGAGGGAGGGCGGGGAGCTGTTTTTT. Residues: CAISESREGGELFF.

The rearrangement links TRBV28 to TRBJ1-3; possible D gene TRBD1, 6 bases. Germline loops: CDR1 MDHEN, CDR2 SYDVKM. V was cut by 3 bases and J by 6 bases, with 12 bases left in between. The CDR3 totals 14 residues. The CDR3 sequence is CASSFLAGVNTIYF. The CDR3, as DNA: TGTGCCAGCAGTTTCCTGGCAGGGGTAAACACCATATATTTT. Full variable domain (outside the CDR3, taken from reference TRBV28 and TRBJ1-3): DVKVTQSSRYLVKRTGEKVFLECVQDMDHENMFWYRQDPGLGLRLIYFSYDVKMKEKGDIPEGYSVSREKKERFSLILESASTNQTSMYLCASSFLAGVNTIYFGEGSWLTVV.

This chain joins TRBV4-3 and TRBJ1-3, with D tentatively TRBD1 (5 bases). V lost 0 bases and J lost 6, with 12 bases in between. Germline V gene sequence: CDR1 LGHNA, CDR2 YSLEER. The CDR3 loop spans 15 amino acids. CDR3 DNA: TGCGCCAGCAGCCAAGAGCGGGGGTTAGTAAACACCATATATTTT. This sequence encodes CASSQERGLVNTIYF.

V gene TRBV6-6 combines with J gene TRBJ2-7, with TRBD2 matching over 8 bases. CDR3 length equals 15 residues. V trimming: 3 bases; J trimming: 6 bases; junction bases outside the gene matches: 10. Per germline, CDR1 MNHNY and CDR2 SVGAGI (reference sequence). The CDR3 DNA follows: TGTGCCAGCAGTTATTCTCCAGCGGGAGACGGCGAGCAGTACTTC. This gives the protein CASSYSPAGDGEQYF.

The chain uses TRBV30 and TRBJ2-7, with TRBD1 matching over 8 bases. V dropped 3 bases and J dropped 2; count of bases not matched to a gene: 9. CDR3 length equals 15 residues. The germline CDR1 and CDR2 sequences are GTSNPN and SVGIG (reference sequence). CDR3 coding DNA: TGTGCCTGGAGGGCCCGACAGGGGATCACCTACGAGCAGTACTTC. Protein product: CAWRARQGITYEQYF.

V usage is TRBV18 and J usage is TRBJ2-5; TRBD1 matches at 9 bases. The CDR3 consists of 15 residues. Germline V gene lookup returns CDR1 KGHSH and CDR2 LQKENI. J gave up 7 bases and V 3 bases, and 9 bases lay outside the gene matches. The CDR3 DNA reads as TGTGCCAGCTCACCTAGGGACAGGGCAACGCGGACCCAGTACTTC. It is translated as CASSPRDRATRTQYF.

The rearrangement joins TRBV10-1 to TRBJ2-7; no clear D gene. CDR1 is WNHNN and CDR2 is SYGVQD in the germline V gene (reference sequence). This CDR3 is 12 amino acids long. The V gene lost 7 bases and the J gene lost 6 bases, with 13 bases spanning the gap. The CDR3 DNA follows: TGCGCCAGCACCTTTCCGCAGTTCGAGCAGTACTTC. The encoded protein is CASTFPQFEQYF.

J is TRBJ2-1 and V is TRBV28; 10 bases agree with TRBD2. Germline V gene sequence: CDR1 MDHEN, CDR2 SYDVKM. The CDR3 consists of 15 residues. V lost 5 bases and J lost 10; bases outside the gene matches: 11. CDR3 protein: CASSNLAGASLEQFF. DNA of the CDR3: TGTGCCAGCAGTAACCTAGCGGGAGCGTCCTTAGAGCAGTTCTTC.

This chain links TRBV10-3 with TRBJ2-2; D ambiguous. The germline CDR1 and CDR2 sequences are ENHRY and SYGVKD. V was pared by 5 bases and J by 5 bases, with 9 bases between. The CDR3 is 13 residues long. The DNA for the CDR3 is TGTGCCATCAGTCTTCTCTTGACCGGGGAGCTGTTTTTT. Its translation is CAISLLLTGELFF.

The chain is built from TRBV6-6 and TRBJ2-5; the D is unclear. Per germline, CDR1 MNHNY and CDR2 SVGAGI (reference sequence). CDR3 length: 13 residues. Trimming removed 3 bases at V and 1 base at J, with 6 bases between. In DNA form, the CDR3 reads TGTGCCAGCAGTTATCTATTCCAAGAGACCCAGTACTTC. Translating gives CASSYLFQETQYF.

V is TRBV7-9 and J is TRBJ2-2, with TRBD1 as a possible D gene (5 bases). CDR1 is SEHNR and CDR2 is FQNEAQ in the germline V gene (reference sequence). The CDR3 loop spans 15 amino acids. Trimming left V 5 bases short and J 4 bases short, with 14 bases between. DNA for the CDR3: TGTGCCAGCAGCCCCCAGGGAAGGGGCACCGGGGAGCTGTTTTTT. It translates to CASSPQGRGTGELFF. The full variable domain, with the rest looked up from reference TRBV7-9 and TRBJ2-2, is DTGVSQNPRHKITKRGQNVTFRCDPISEHNRLYWYRQTLGQGPEFLTYFQNEAQLEKSRLLSDRFSAERPKGSFSTLEIQRTEQGDSAMYLCASSPQGRGTGELFFGEGSRLTVL.

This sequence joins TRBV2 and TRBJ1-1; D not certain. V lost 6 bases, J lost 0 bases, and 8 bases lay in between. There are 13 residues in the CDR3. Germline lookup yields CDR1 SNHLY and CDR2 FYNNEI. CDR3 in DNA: TGTGCCAGCAGCTCACAGCTGAACACTGAAGCTTTCTTT. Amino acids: CASSSQLNTEAFF.

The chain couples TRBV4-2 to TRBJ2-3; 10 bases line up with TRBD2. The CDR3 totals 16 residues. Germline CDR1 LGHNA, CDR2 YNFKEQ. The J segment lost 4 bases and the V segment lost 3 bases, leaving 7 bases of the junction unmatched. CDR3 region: CASSQQLLAGADTQYF. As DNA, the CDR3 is TGTGCCAGCAGCCAGCAGCTCCTAGCGGGAGCAGATACGCAGTATTTT.

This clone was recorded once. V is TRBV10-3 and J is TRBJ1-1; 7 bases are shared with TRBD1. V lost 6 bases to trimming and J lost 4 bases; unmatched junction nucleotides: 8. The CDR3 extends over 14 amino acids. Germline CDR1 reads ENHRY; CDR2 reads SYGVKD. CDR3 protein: CAIRRGGLFTEAFF. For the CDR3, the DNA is TGTGCCATCAGAAGAGGGGGCTTATTCACTGAAGCTTTCTTT.

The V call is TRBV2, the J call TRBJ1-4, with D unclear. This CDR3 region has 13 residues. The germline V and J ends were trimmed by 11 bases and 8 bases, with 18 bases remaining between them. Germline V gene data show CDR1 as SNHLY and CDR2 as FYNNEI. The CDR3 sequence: CASTEAAWEKLFF. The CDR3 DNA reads TGTGCCTCAACGGAGGCAGCCTGGGAAAAACTGTTTTTT.

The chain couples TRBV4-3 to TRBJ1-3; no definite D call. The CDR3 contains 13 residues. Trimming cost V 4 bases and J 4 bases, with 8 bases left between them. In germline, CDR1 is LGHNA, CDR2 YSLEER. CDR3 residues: CASSPVRGNTIYF. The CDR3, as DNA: TGCGCCAGCAGCCCAGTGAGGGGAAACACCATATATTTT.

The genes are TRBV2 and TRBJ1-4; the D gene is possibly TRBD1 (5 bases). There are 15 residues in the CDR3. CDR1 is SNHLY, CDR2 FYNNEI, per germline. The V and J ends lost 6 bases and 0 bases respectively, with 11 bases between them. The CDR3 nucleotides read TGTGCCAGCAGCTTAGACAGAGCAACTAATGAAAAACTGTTTTTT. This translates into CASSLDRATNEKLFF.

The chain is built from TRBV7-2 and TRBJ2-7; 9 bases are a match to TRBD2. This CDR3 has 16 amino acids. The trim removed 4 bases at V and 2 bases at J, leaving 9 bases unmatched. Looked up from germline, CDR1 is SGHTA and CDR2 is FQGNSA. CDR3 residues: CASSSFVAGVPYEQYF. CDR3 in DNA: TGTGCCAGCAGCTCCTTCGTAGCGGGAGTCCCCTACGAGCAGTACTTC.

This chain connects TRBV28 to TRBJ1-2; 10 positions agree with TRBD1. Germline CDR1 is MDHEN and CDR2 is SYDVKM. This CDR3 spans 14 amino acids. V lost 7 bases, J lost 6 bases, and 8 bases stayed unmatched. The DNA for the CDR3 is TGTGCCAGCACCCTCGTCGACAGGGGGCATGGCTACACCTTC. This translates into CASTLVDRGHGYTF.

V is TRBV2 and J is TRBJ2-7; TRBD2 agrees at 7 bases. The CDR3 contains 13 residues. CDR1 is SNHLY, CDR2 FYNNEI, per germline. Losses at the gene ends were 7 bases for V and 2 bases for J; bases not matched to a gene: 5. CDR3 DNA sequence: TGTGCCAGCATCACTAGCGAAACCTACGAGCAGTACTTC. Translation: CASITSETYEQYF.

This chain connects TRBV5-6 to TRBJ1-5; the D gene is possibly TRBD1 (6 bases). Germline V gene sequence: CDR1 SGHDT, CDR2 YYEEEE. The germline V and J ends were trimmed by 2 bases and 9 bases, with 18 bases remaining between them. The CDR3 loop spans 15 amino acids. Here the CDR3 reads CASSFRTAGGMPQHF. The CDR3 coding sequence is TGTGCCAGCAGCTTCAGGACAGCCGGAGGTATGCCCCAGCATTTT.

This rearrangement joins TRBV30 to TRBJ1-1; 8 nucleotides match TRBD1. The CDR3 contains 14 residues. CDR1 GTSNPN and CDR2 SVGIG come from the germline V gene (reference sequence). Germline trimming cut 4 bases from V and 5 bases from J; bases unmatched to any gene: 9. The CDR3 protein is CAWIKGTGGTEAFF. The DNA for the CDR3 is TGTGCCTGGATTAAAGGAACAGGGGGGACTGAAGCTTTCTTT. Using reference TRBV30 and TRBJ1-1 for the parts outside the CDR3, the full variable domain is SQTIHQWPATLVQPVGSPLSLECTVEGTSNPNLYWYRQAAGRGLQLLFYSVGIGQISSEVPQNLSASRPQDRQFILSSKKLLLSDSGFYLCAWIKGTGGTEAFFGQGTRLTVV.

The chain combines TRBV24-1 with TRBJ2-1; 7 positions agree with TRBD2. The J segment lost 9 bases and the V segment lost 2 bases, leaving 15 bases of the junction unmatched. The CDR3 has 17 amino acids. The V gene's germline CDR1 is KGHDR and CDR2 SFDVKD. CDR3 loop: CATSDWGGTRDAGEQFF. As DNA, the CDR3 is TGTGCCACCAGTGATTGGGGGGGGACGCGGGACGCTGGTGAGCAGTTCTTC.

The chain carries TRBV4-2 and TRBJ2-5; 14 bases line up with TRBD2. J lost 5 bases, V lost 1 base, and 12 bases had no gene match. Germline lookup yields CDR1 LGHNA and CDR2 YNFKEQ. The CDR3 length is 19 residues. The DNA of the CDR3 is TGTGCCAGCAGCCAAGTTCGGACTAGCGGGAGGTCGGGTGGTGAGACCCAGTACTTC. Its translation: CASSQVRTSGRSGGETQYF.